This TCR beta chain was recovered during a study of sequential checkpoint blockade in melanoma. Study-wide context: Arm A got nivolumab then ipilimumab; arm B the reverse, 1:1. After both sequences, patients received maintenance nivolumab.

Germline CDR1 is SGHVS and CDR2 is FQNEAQ. This CDR3 contains 14 residues. V was cut by 4 bases and J by 3 bases, with 12 bases left in between. The table came from immunoSEQ multiplex PCR; TCRdb's copy has only in-frame clones and leaves some out. The profile shows 17,000 or so clones, roughly three quarters of them singletons. As for treatment: randomized to nivolumab then ipilimumab (arm A) or the reverse (arm B). DNA-damaging chemotherapy had not been given to any patient beforehand. Live CD3+CD8+ CD19− CD56− cells were sorted from PBMCs. Material: CD8+ T cells sorted from blood (inferred from file names), obtained from a patient given nivolumab and ipilimumab in sequence. The V gene is TRBV7-8, the J gene TRBJ1-2; D is unclear. This sequence originates from a human donor with melanoma. CDR3 loop: CASSWTSSDYGYTF. The DNA of the CDR3 is TGTGCCAGCAGCTGGACTTCCTCGGACTATGGCTACACCTTC.